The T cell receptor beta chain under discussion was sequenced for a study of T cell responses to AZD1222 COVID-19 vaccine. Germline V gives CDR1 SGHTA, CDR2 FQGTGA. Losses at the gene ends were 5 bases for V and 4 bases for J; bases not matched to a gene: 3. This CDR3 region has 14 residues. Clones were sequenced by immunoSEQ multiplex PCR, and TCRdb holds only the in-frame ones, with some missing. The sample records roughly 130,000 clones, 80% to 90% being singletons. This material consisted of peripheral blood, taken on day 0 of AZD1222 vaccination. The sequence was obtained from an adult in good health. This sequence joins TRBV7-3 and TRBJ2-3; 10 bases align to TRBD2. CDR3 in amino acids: CASSTGLASDTQYF. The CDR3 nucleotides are TGTGCCAGCAGCACGGGACTAGCGTCAGATACGCAGTATTTT.